Shown below are 21 T cell receptor beta chains from a single sample sequenced in a study of blood T cell repertoires in COVID-19. Method: immunoSEQ multiplex PCR; TCRdb's copy keeps in-frame clones and lacks some. Found here are tens of thousands of clones, approximately 77% of them singletons; the top ten hold around 15%. Sequencing was done on a sample of peripheral blood. All receptors come from a human donor in a cohort sampled during active COVID-19.

The rearrangement joins TRBV3-1 (or the pseudogene TRBV3-2) to TRBJ2-2; tentative D call: TRBD2 (5 bases). The germline gives CDR1 LGHDT, CDR2 YNNKEL (reference sequence). Trimming pared 0 bases from V and 0 bases from J, leaving 14 bases between. This CDR3 contains 18 residues. CDR3 nucleotides: TGTGCCAGCAGCCAAGATGGTCGAGGGAGCGCGAACACCGGGGAGCTGTTTTTT. It specifies CASSQDGRGSANTGELFF.

The chain combines TRBV7-6 with TRBJ2-5; TRBD2 matches 12 bases. The germline gives CDR1 SGHVS, CDR2 FNYEAQ. V trimming: 1 base; J trimming: 2 bases; junction bases outside the gene matches: 8. CDR3 length equals 18 residues. In DNA form, the CDR3 reads TGTGCCAGCAGCTTAGGCCAACTAGCGGGGGGCCGACAAGAGACCCAGTACTTC. Its translation is CASSLGQLAGGRQETQYF.

The CDR3: CASSGIQVNTEAFF. The CDR3 bases are TGTGCCAGCAGTGGCATACAGGTGAACACTGAAGCTTTCTTT. The V gene is TRBV6-2 or TRBV6-3, the J gene TRBJ1-1, with D perhaps matching TRBD1 (5 bases). The CDR3 consists of 14 residues. Trimming left V 5 bases short and J 0 bases short, with 10 bases between. From germline, CDR1 is MNHEY and CDR2 SVGEGT.

The chain uses TRBV7-2 and TRBJ1-3; possible D gene TRBD1, 6 bases. The CDR3 runs to 14 residues. Germline V gene sequence: CDR1 SGHTA, CDR2 FQGNSA. The V and J ends lost 0 bases and 6 bases respectively, with 9 bases between them. CDR3 protein: CASSLAGTLNTIYF. The CDR3 nucleotides are TGTGCCAGCAGCTTAGCTGGGACATTAAACACCATATATTTT. Using reference TRBV7-2 and TRBJ1-3 for the parts outside the CDR3, the full variable domain is GAGVSQSPSNKVTEKGKDVELRCDPISGHTALYWYRQSLGQGLEFLIYFQGNSAPDKSGLPSDRFSAERTGGSVSTLTIQRTQQEDSAVYLCASSLAGTLNTIYFGEGSWLTVV.

The rearrangement links TRBV19 to TRBJ2-5; 16 bases match TRBD2. This CDR3 spans 16 amino acids. The germline V gene encodes CDR1 LNHDA and CDR2 SQIVND (reference sequence). The ends lost 6 bases at V and 5 bases at J; junction bases unmatched: 6. CDR3 loop: CASSRPGLAGGETQYF. The CDR3 bases are TGTGCCAGTAGCCGGCCGGGACTAGCGGGAGGGGAGACCCAGTACTTC.

The chain links TRBV19 to TRBJ1-5, with 9 bases that match TRBD1. With 4 bases clipped from V and 3 bases from J, the junction kept 7 bases outside the gene matches. Per germline, CDR1 LNHDA and CDR2 SQIVND (reference sequence). The CDR3 has 16 residues. The CDR3 DNA follows: TGTGCCAGTAGTAAGAACAGGGGGCTCAACAATCAGCCCCAGCATTTT. Its translation: CASSKNRGLNNQPQHF.

The J gene is TRBJ1-4, the V gene TRBV7-8; D is unresolved. Per germline, CDR1 SGHVS and CDR2 FQNEAQ. V shed 1 base and J shed 10 bases, with 10 bases lying between them. There are 13 residues in the CDR3. As DNA, the CDR3 is TGTGCCAGCAGCTTAGAATCTACGGGAAAACTGTTTTTT. This sequence encodes CASSLESTGKLFF.

J is TRBJ1-2 and V is TRBV15; TRBD1 agrees at 7 bases. The CDR3 runs to 15 residues. CDR1 LNHNV and CDR2 YYDKDF come from the germline V gene (reference sequence). Trimming cost V 0 bases and J 4 bases; bases outside gene matches: 5. The CDR3 DNA follows: TGTGCCACCAGCAGAGAGACAGGGATCACCTATGGCTACACCTTC. As protein: CATSRETGITYGYTF.

The chain uses TRBV2 and TRBJ1-1, with 7 bases lining up with TRBD1. The CDR3 has 15 amino acids. Per the germline V gene, CDR1 is SNHLY and CDR2 is FYNNEI. V lost 4 bases, J lost 5 bases, and 10 bases stayed unmatched. This chain's CDR3 is CASSARQGGRTEAFF. DNA for the CDR3: TGTGCCAGCAGTGCCCGACAGGGAGGTCGGACTGAAGCTTTCTTT.

The genes are TRBV28 and TRBJ2-7; D is unresolved. Trimming pared 3 bases from V and 6 bases from J, leaving 3 bases between. This CDR3 is 10 amino acids long. Per germline, CDR1 MDHEN and CDR2 SYDVKM. This CDR3 is CASSFGEQYF. The CDR3 DNA reads as TGTGCCAGCAGTTTCGGCGAGCAGTACTTC.

The J gene is TRBJ2-1, the V gene TRBV4-3, with a tentative D call TRBD1 (5 bases). There are 15 residues in the CDR3. The germline gives CDR1 LGHNA, CDR2 YSLEER. V dropped 2 bases and J dropped 1 base, with 9 bases sitting between them. The CDR3 region is CASSQLRGSYNEQFF. For the CDR3, the DNA is TGCGCCAGCAGCCAATTAAGGGGATCCTACAATGAGCAGTTCTTC.

This chain uses TRBV28 with TRBJ2-1; the match to TRBD1 covers 11 bases. Germline trimming cut 5 bases from V and 4 bases from J; bases unmatched to any gene: 7. Germline CDR1 MDHEN, CDR2 SYDVKM. CDR3 length: 16 residues. The CDR3 sequence: CASSTGQGAWYNEQFF. For the CDR3, the DNA is TGTGCCAGCAGTACTGGACAGGGGGCTTGGTACAATGAGCAGTTCTTC.

In this sample, this clone turned up once. The rearrangement links TRBV15 to TRBJ1-3; tentatively, D is TRBD1 (5 bases). Germline CDR1 reads LNHNV; CDR2 reads YYDKDF (reference sequence). V was clipped by 0 bases and J by 4 bases, with 28 bases between them. The length of the CDR3 is 21 residues. CDR3 bases: TGTGCCACCAGCAGAGATTTCCCCGGTGCAGGCGCCGGCGGGGGGGGAAACACCATATATTTT. Protein: CATSRDFPGAGAGGGGNTIYF.

This chain joins TRBV2 and TRBJ2-3; 8 positions agree with TRBD2. The CDR3 totals 14 residues. CDR1 and CDR2 (germline): SNHLY, FYNNEI. V lost 6 bases to trimming and J lost 1 base; unmatched junction nucleotides: 3. CDR3 coding DNA: TGTGCCAGCAGACGGGAGGGGGGCACAGATACGCAGTATTTT. Translation gives CASRREGGTDTQYF. Combining the CDR3 with reference TRBV2 and TRBJ2-3 gives the whole variable domain EPEVTQTPSHQVTQMGQEVILRCVPISNHLYFYWYRQILGQKVEFLVSFYNNEISEKSEIFDDQFSVERPDGSNFTLKIRSTKLEDSAMYFCASRREGGTDTQYFGPGTRLTVL.

V gene TRBV24-1 combines with J gene TRBJ2-6; no clear D gene. CDR1 and CDR2 from the germline V gene are KGHDR and SFDVKD. Trimming left V 3 bases short and J 0 bases short, with 8 bases between. The CDR3 is 16 residues long. The CDR3 DNA is TGTGCCACCAGTGATGGTCTCGGCTCTGGGGCCAACGTCCTGACTTTC. It encodes CATSDGLGSGANVLTF.

The chain has TRBV5-1 and TRBJ2-7; TRBD1 matches at 7 bases. V dropped 0 bases and J dropped 4; count of bases not matched to a gene: 10. This CDR3 is 16 amino acids long. Germline CDR1 SGHRS, CDR2 YFSETQ. CDR3 bases: TGCGCCAGCAGCTTGGGGGGCAAACAGGGGATTTACGAGCAGTACTTC. This translates into CASSLGGKQGIYEQYF. Drawing the rest from reference TRBV5-1 and TRBJ2-7, the complete variable domain is KAGVTQTPRYLIKTRGQQVTLSCSPISGHRSVSWYQQTPGQGLQFLFEYFSETQRNKGNFPGRFSGRQFSNSRSEMNVSTLELGDSALYLCASSLGGKQGIYEQYFGPGTRLTVT.

This sequence joins TRBV27 and TRBJ1-1, with TRBD1 matching over 7 bases. This CDR3 has 15 residues. Germline assignment: CDR1 MNHEY and CDR2 SMNVEV (reference sequence). J gave up 0 bases and V 6 bases, and 7 bases lay outside the gene matches. Written as DNA, the CDR3 is TGTGCCAGCAGGTCCTTACAGGGGATGAACACTGAAGCTTTCTTT. This codes for CASRSLQGMNTEAFF.

The chain combines TRBV9 with TRBJ2-5; 12 bases map to TRBD1. The J segment lost 5 bases and the V segment lost 0 bases, leaving 5 bases of the junction unmatched. The germline CDR1 and CDR2 sequences are SGDLS and YYNGEE. CDR3 length: 16 amino acids. The CDR3 is CASSVEGTGGVETQYF. In DNA, the CDR3 is TGTGCCAGCAGCGTAGAAGGGACAGGGGGCGTGGAGACCCAGTACTTC.

This clone was seen only a few times. The V and J genes are TRBV30 and TRBJ2-1, with 13 bases aligning to TRBD2. The V gene's germline CDR1 is GTSNPN and CDR2 SVGIG (reference sequence). This CDR3 region has 14 residues. Germline trimming cut 3 bases from V and 9 bases from J; bases unmatched to any gene: 5. The CDR3 nucleotides are TGTGCCTGGAGGGGACTAGCGGGGAGGGGTGAGCAGTTCTTC. Encoded protein: CAWRGLAGRGEQFF.

The rearrangement joins TRBV30 to TRBJ1-3; maybe TRBD1 (5 bases). The germline V and J ends were trimmed by 7 bases and 1 base, with 11 bases remaining between them. The CDR3 extends over 13 amino acids. CDR1 is GTSNPN and CDR2 is SVGIG in the germline V gene (reference sequence). CDR3 sequence reads: CASSRASGNTIYF. CDR3 nucleotide sequence: TGTGCCTCAAGCAGGGCTTCTGGAAACACCATATATTTT. The entire variable domain, with the rest obtained from reference TRBV30 and TRBJ1-3, is as follows: SQTIHQWPATLVQPVGSPLSLECTVEGTSNPNLYWYRQAAGRGLQLLFYSVGIGQISSEVPQNLSASRPQDRQFILSSKKLLLSDSGFYLCASSRASGNTIYFGEGSWLTVV.

V and J are TRBV27 and TRBJ2-1; D possibly corresponds to TRBD1 (5 bases). Trimming took 3 bases from V and 4 from J, leaving 13 bases between them. CDR1 and CDR2 from the germline V gene are MNHEY and SMNVEV (reference sequence). The CDR3 length is 15 residues. CDR3 region: CASSFLPQAYNEQFF. The CDR3 bases are TGTGCCAGCAGTTTTCTCCCACAGGCATACAATGAGCAGTTCTTC.